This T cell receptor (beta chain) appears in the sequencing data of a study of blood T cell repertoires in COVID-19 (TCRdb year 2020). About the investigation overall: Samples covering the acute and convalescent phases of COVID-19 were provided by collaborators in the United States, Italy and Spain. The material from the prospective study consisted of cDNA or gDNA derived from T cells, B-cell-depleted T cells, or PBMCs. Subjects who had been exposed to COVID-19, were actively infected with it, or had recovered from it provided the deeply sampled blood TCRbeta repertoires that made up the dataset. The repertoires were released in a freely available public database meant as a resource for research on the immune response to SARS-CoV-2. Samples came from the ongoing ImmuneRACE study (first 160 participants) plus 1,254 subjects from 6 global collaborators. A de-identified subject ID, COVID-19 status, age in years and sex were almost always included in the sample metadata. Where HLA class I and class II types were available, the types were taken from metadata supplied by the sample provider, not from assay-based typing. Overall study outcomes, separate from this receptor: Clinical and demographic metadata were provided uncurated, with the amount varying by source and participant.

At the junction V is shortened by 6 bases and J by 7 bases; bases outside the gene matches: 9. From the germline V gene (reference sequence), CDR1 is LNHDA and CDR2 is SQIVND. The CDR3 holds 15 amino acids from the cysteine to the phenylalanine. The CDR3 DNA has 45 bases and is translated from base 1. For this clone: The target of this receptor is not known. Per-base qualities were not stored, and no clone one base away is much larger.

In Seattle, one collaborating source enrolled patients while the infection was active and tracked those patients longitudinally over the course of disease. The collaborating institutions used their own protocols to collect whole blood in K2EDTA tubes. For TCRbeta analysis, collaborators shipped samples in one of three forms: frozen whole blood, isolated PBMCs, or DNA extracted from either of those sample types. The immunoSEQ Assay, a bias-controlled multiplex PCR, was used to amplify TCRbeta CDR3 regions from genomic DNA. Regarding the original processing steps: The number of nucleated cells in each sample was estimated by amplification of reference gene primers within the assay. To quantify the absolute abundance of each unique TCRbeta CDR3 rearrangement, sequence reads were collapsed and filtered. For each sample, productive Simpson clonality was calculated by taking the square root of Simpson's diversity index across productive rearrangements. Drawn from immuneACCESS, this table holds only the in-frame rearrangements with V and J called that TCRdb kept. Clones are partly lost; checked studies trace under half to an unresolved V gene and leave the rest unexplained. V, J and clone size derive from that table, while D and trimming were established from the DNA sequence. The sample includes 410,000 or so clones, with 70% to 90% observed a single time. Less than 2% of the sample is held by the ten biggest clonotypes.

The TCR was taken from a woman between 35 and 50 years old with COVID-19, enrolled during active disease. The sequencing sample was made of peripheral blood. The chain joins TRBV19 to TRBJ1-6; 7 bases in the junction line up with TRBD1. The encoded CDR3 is CASSPSTGTNSPLHF. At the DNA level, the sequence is TGTGCCAGTAGCCCATCGACAGGGACGAATTCACCCCTCCACTTT.